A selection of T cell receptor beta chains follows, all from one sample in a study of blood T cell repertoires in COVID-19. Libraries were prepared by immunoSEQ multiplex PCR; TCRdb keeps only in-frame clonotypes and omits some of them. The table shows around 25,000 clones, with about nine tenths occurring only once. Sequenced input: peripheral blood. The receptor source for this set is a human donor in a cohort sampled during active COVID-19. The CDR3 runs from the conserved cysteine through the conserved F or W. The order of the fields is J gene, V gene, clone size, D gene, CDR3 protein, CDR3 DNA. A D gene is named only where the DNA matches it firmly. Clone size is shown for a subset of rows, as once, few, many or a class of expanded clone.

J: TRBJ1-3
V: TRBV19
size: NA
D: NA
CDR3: CASTRGASSGNTIYF
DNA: TGTGCCAGTACCCGGGGGGCAAGCTCTGGAAACACCATATATTTT

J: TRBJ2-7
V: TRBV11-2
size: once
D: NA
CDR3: CASSLERTYEQYF
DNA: TGTGCCAGCAGCTTAGAGCGGACTTACGAGCAGTACTTC

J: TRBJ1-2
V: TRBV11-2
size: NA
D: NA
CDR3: CASSSPRFRGKTF
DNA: TGTGCCAGCAGCTCACCAAGGTTCCGGGGAAAGACCTTC

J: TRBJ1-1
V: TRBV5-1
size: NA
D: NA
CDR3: CASSSENRAVTEAFF
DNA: TGCGCCAGCAGCTCGGAGAATAGAGCGGTCACTGAAGCTTTCTTT

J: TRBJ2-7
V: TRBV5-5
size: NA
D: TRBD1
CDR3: CASSSDRESDEQYF
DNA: TGTGCCAGCAGCTCCGACAGGGAATCGGACGAGCAGTACTTC

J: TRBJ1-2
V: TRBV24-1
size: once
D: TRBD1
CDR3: CATSDSTAGGYNYGYTF
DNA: TGTGCCACCAGTGATTCCACGGCAGGGGGATACAACTATGGCTACACCTTC

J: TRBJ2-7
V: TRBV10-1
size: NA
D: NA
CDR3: CASILARRPSSYEQYF
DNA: TGCGCCAGCATCCTCGCACGCAGGCCAAGCTCCTACGAGCAGTACTTC

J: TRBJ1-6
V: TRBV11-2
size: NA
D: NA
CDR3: CASSDPRGSPLHF
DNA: TGTGCCAGCAGCGACCCGCGGGGTTCACCCCTCCACTTT

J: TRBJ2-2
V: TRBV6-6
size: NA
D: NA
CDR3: CASSSPERVGTGELFF
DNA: TGTGCCAGCAGCTCTCCCGAGCGGGTCGGGACCGGGGAGCTGTTTTTT

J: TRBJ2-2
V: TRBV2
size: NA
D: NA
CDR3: CASNTGTGELFF
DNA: TGTGCCAGCAACACGGGCACCGGGGAGCTGTTTTTT

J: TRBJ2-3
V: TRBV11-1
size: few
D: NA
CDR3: CASSLRVVTDTQYF
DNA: TGTGCCAGCAGCTTGAGGGTAGTGACAGATACGCAGTATTTT

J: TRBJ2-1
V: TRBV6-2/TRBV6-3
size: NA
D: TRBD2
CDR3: CASSPGLAGVSEQFF
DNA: TGTGCCAGCAGTCCCGGACTAGCGGGAGTTAGCGAGCAGTTCTTC

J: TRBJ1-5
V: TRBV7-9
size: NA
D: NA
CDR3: CASSLDGGEGQPQHF
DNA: TGTGCCAGCAGCTTAGACGGGGGTGAAGGTCAGCCCCAGCATTTT

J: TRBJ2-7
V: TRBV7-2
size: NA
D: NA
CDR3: CASSAASAGGPYEQYF
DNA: TGTGCCAGCAGCGCAGCTTCCGCCGGGGGTCCCTACGAGCAGTACTTC

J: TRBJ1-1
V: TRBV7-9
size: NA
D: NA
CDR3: CASSLSEAFF
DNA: TGTGCCAGCAGCTTGAGTGAAGCTTTCTTT

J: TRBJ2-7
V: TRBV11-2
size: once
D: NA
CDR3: CASSTYYSYEQYF
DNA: TGTGCCAGCAGCACCTATTACTCCTACGAGCAGTACTTC

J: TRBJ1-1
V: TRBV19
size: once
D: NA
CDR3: CASRGSMNTEAFF
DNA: TGTGCCAGTAGGGGCTCCATGAACACTGAAGCTTTCTTT

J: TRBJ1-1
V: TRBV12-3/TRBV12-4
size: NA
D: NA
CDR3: CASSLTNTEAFF
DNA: TGTGCCAGCAGTTTGACTAACACTGAAGCTTTCTTT

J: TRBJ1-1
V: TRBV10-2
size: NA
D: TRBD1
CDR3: CACRDSEMNTEAFF
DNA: TGCGCCTGCCGGGACAGTGAGATGAACACTGAAGCTTTCTTT

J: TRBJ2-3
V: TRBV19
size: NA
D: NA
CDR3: CASRYRVGVTDTQYF
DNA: TGTGCCAGTAGGTACAGGGTGGGGGTCACAGATACGCAGTATTTT

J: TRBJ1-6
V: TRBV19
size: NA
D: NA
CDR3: CASRSRDWFSPLHF
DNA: TGTGCCAGTAGGTCCAGGGATTGGTTTTCACCCCTCCACTTT

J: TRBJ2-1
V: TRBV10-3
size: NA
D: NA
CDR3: CAISENPNNEQFF
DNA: TGTGCCATCAGTGAGAATCCAAACAATGAGCAGTTCTTC

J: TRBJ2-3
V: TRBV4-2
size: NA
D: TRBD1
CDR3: CASSTRTGGEADTQYF
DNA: TGTGCCAGCAGCACGAGGACAGGGGGCGAGGCAGATACGCAGTATTTT